The TCR beta chain described here comes from a study of tumor-infiltrating lymphocytes in localized non-small cell lung cancer. Background on the study: Patients included smokers and never-smokers with various histologies, some sampled after neoadjuvant chemotherapy. Each patient gave resected tumor and non-adjacent uninvolved lung tissue. Study-level points and caveats: Compared with uninvolved lung, tumors showed higher T cell infiltration by TCRbeta sequencing. Only some patients had TCR sequencing, depending on available tissue.

The germline V gene has CDR1 SGHDT and CDR2 YYEEEE. The CDR3 totals 15 residues. The V end lost 0 bases, the J end lost 5 bases, and 14 bases lay between the germline ends. This clone is classed as large (0.1 to 1%). The antigen is not known. Generated by immunoSEQ multiplex PCR, the TCRdb table keeps only in-frame clones and is missing some. The sample lists 6,000 to 7,500 clones, 74% occurring once. The receptor comes from a human donor with non-small cell lung cancer. The sequenced sample consisted of uninvolved lung tissue not adjacent to the tumor. The rearrangement links TRBV5-6 to TRBJ1-1; D perhaps matches TRBD1 (5 bases). The CDR3 spells CASSLGAGGGTEAFF. The CDR3 bases are TGTGCCAGCAGCTTGGGGGCCGGGGGTGGGACTGAAGCTTTCTTT.